These 31 T cell receptor beta chains share one sample of origin, sequenced in a study of shared clonotypes between healthy human individuals. Assay used: immunoSEQ multiplex PCR; TCRdb lists only in-frame clones, some missing. The sample consists of 1.5 million to 2.5 million clones, about 95% of them appearing once. Naive-designated CD8 cells lacked CD45RO, were positively enriched for CCR7, and omitted terminally differentiated effector memory CD45RA+ cells. The material sequenced was naive CD8+ T cells sorted from blood. The source of these receptors is a man aged 18 to 35 in good health.

The gene calls are TRBV28 and TRBJ2-5; D remains unclear. Between the trimmed V and J ends, which lost 8 bases and 4 bases, there was a span of 11 bases. This CDR3 comprises 12 residues. In germline, CDR1 is MDHEN, CDR2 SYDVKM. The CDR3 protein is CASCDFRETQYF. CDR3 sequence (DNA): TGTGCCAGCTGTGACTTCCGAGAGACCCAGTACTTC.

The chain links TRBV13 to TRBJ2-7; tentatively, D is TRBD2 (5 bases). Trimming took off 4 bases at V and 0 bases at J, with 16 bases between the two ends. The CDR3 is 16 amino acids. Germline lookup yields CDR1 PRHDT and CDR2 FYEKMQ (reference sequence). The CDR3 loop reads CASSSGGEGYSYEQYF. The CDR3, as DNA: TGTGCCAGCAGCTCCGGTGGTGAGGGCTACTCCTACGAGCAGTACTTC.

The V gene is TRBV5-1, the J gene TRBJ2-5; 8 nucleotides match TRBD2. After removal of 0 bases from V and 0 bases from J, the junction contained 4 bases not matched to a gene. The CDR3 totals 16 residues. Germline CDR1 and CDR2: SGHRS and YFSETQ. The CDR3 DNA reads TGCGCCAGCAGCTTGGATAGCGGGGTCTACCAAGAGACCCAGTACTTC. Translated: CASSLDSGVYQETQYF.

As to this clone: Other DNA sequences of this sample code for an identical CDR3. The chain couples TRBV4-1 to TRBJ2-5, with D unresolved. Trimming stripped 4 bases from V and 2 bases from J, with 8 bases between. This CDR3 comprises 13 residues. CDR1 is MGHRA, CDR2 YSYEKL, per germline. The CDR3 protein is CASSPRIQETQYF. The DNA of the CDR3 is TGCGCCAGCAGCCCTCGGATTCAAGAGACCCAGTACTTC.

The CDR3 region has the DNA TGTGCCAGCAGTAAGGACTTCGTGAACACTGAAGCTTTCTTT. It is translated as CASSKDFVNTEAFF. The V call is TRBV9, the J call TRBJ1-1; no firm D call. V was shortened by 5 bases and J by 0 bases, with 11 bases between the two germline ends. The length of the CDR3 is 14 residues. The germline CDR1 and CDR2 sequences are SGDLS and YYNGEE.

For this clone: Other DNA sequences in this specimen translate into the identical CDR3. CDR3 DNA: TGCGCCAGCAGCCAAGATCGGACAGGGGGCGATGGCTACACCTTC. Translated: CASSQDRTGGDGYTF. The gene calls are TRBV4-1 and TRBJ1-2, with TRBD1 matching 11 bases. Germline V gene lookup returns CDR1 MGHRA and CDR2 YSYEKL. This CDR3 spans 15 amino acids. The V segment lost 0 bases and the J segment 6 bases; nucleotides outside the gene matches: 3.

CDR3: CASSLAFTQGGGYGYTF. The DNA of the CDR3 is TGTGCCAGCAGCTTAGCCTTCACACAGGGGGGTGGATATGGCTACACCTTC. The chain is built from TRBV7-2 and TRBJ1-2, with 8 bases identical to TRBD1. V lost 0 bases to trimming and J lost 5 bases; unmatched junction nucleotides: 11. CDR1 is SGHTA, CDR2 FQGNSA, per germline. CDR3 length: 17 amino acids.

This chain joins TRBV5-1 and TRBJ2-1; TRBD2 matches at 8 bases. The ends lost 4 bases at V and 8 bases at J; junction bases unmatched: 14. CDR1 SGHRS and CDR2 YFSETQ come from the germline V gene. The CDR3 contains 16 residues. The CDR3 region has the DNA TGCGCCAGCAGCCCCATCTACGGGGGGGCCGGTGATGAGCAGTTCTTC. Translating gives CASSPIYGGAGDEQFF.

This clone was seen once. This chain joins TRBV4-1 and TRBJ2-7; no firm D call. The germline gives CDR1 MGHRA, CDR2 YSYEKL. The CDR3 consists of 14 residues. V shed 2 bases and J shed 2 bases, with 10 bases lying between them. The CDR3 protein is CASSQQEDTYEQYF. The CDR3 DNA reads as TGCGCCAGCAGCCAACAGGAAGATACCTACGAGCAGTACTTC.

The chain is built from TRBV9 and TRBJ2-7, with D perhaps TRBD1 (6 bases). Per germline, CDR1 SGDLS and CDR2 YYNGEE. V was trimmed by 0 bases and J by 5 bases, leaving 12 bases between them. The CDR3 length is 14 residues. The CDR3 bases are TGTGCCAGCAGCGTAGCTGGAGGACAGCACGAGCAGTACTTC. This gives the protein CASSVAGGQHEQYF.

This chain joins TRBV13 and TRBJ2-3, with unresolved D. This CDR3 contains 12 residues. Trimming stripped 3 bases from V and 6 bases from J, with 7 bases between. The V gene's germline CDR1 is PRHDT and CDR2 FYEKMQ (reference sequence). CDR3: CASSFVTDTQYF. The CDR3 nucleotides are TGTGCCAGCAGCTTCGTGACGGATACGCAGTATTTT.

The chain is built from TRBV6-5 and TRBJ1-6; D unresolved. Germline V gene sequence: CDR1 MNHEY, CDR2 SVGAGI. Trimming removed 6 bases from V and 4 bases from J, with 10 bases in between. CDR3 length equals 14 residues. Written as DNA, the CDR3 is TGTGCCAGCAGCTGGACGGATTATAATTCACCCCTCCACTTT. It specifies CASSWTDYNSPLHF.

This chain's CDR3 is CASSPPGGGAYEQYF. Written as DNA, the CDR3 is TGTGCCAGCAGCCCCCCCGGAGGGGGCGCCTACGAGCAGTACTTC. J is TRBJ2-7 and V is TRBV7-8; tentative D call: TRBD1 (7 bases). The CDR3 runs to 15 residues. Looked up from germline, CDR1 is SGHVS and CDR2 is FQNEAQ. V lost 5 bases, J lost 2 bases, and 16 bases lay in between.

The CDR3: CASSLSASGFYEQYF. The CDR3 region has the DNA TGTGCCAGCAGCTTATCGGCTAGCGGATTTTACGAGCAGTACTTC. V and J are TRBV7-8 and TRBJ2-7; TRBD2 matches 7 bases. From germline, CDR1 is SGHVS and CDR2 FQNEAQ. V shed 2 bases and J 4 bases; nucleotides not matched to a gene: 8. This CDR3 comprises 15 residues.

As regards this clone: The sample carries other DNA sequences with the same CDR3. The chain combines TRBV5-4 with TRBJ2-3, with D maybe TRBD2 (6 bases). The CDR3 is made up of 12 amino acids. Trimming shortened V by 4 bases and J by 6 bases, and 9 bases separated the two germline ends. Germline V gene sequence: CDR1 SGHNT, CDR2 YYREEE (reference sequence). The CDR3 DNA is TGTGCCAGCAGCACGGAGGGTGATACGCAGTATTTT. Residues: CASSTEGDTQYF.

Worth noting for this clone: The same CDR3 also results from other DNA sequences found in this sample. V and J are TRBV10-3 and TRBJ1-1, with D possibly matching TRBD1 (5 bases). V was pared by 2 bases and J by 1 base, with 8 bases between. CDR3 length equals 14 residues. Germline V lookup: CDR1 ENHRY, CDR2 SYGVKD. CDR3 coding DNA: TGTGCCATCAGTGAGACAGGCGAGAACACTGAAGCTTTCTTT. It is translated as CAISETGENTEAFF.

In DNA, the CDR3 is TGTGCCAGCAGTCCGGAGGGATACACCGGGGAGCTGTTTTTT. It yields the protein CASSPEGYTGELFF. This chain joins TRBV27 and TRBJ2-2, with a weak D call TRBD2 (6 bases). V dropped 5 bases and J dropped 3 bases, with 10 bases sitting between them. The CDR3 loop spans 14 amino acids. From germline, CDR1 is MNHEY and CDR2 SMNVEV (reference sequence).

V usage is TRBV19 and J usage is TRBJ1-1; TRBD1 might be the D (6 bases). The CDR3 extends over 15 amino acids. The ends were cut back, 7 bases at V and 0 bases at J, with 15 bases in the middle. Per the germline V gene, CDR1 is LNHDA and CDR2 is SQIVND (reference sequence). CDR3 coding DNA: TGTGCCAGTATGGGGGCAGGGGCTATGAACACTGAAGCTTTCTTT. Translation gives CASMGAGAMNTEAFF. The full variable domain, with the rest looked up from reference TRBV19 and TRBJ1-1, is DGGITQSPKYLFRKEGQNVTLSCEQNLNHDAMYWYRQDPGQGLRLIYYSQIVNDFQKGDIAEGYSVSREKKESFPLTVTSAQKNPTAFYLCASMGAGAMNTEAFFGQGTRLTVV.

The chain carries TRBV27 and TRBJ2-2; the D gene is possibly TRBD1 (5 bases). Trimming left V 5 bases short and J 4 bases short, with 17 bases between. Germline V lookup: CDR1 MNHEY, CDR2 SMNVEV (reference sequence). This CDR3 spans 16 amino acids. CDR3 nucleotides: TGTGCCAGCAGTCCGCAGGGTGCCTGGGGCACCGGGGAGCTGTTTTTT. Its protein is CASSPQGAWGTGELFF.

The chain couples TRBV28 to TRBJ2-2; 10 nucleotides match TRBD1. Per germline, CDR1 MDHEN and CDR2 SYDVKM. This CDR3 spans 14 amino acids. V lost 7 bases, J lost 7 bases, and 6 bases stayed unmatched. The CDR3 sequence: CASTLTGGNGELFF. DNA of the CDR3: TGTGCCAGCACCCTGACAGGGGGCAACGGGGAGCTGTTTTTT.

The rearrangement joins TRBV30 to TRBJ2-7, with TRBD1 matching 10 bases. The ends lost 4 bases at V and 3 bases at J; junction bases unmatched: 6. CDR3 size: 14 residues. The V gene's germline CDR1 is GTSNPN and CDR2 SVGIG (reference sequence). The CDR3 DNA follows: TGTGCCTGGACACGGACAGGGGGAGGCTACGAGCAGTACTTC. It yields the protein CAWTRTGGGYEQYF.

Concerning this clone: The same CDR3 can be traced to other DNA sequences in this sample. The chain combines TRBV5-5 with TRBJ1-6, with D perhaps TRBD1 (5 bases). This CDR3 spans 13 amino acids. Trimming removed 4 bases at V and 7 bases at J, with 9 bases between. Germline V gives CDR1 SGHKS, CDR2 YYEKEE (reference sequence). This CDR3 is CASSLGENSPLHF. The DNA of the CDR3 is TGTGCCAGCAGCCTAGGGGAAAATTCACCCCTCCACTTT.

V gene TRBV4-1 combines with J gene TRBJ1-4; 8 bases match TRBD1. V lost 4 bases, J lost 14 bases, and 15 bases stayed unmatched. Germline-derived CDR1 and CDR2 are MGHRA and YSYEKL. The CDR3 is 15 residues long. The CDR3 region has the DNA TGCGCCAGCAGCCCCGGACAGGGCCCAGGGGGTGTGCTGTTTTTT. It codes for CASSPGQGPGGVLFF.

This rearrangement joins TRBV18 to TRBJ1-2, with TRBD1 as a possible D gene (5 bases). Germline values: CDR1 KGHSH, CDR2 LQKENI. There are 16 residues in the CDR3. The germline V and J ends were trimmed by 3 bases and 4 bases, with 18 bases remaining between them. In DNA, the CDR3 is TGTGCCAGCTCACCCCCTACATTGGGGGGATCCTATGGCTACACCTTC. It codes for CASSPPTLGGSYGYTF.

The genes are TRBV2 and TRBJ2-7; the D gene is possibly TRBD1 (5 bases). The CDR3 runs to 14 residues. Trimming cost V 1 base and J 7 bases, with 14 bases left between them. CDR1 is SNHLY, CDR2 FYNNEI, per germline. The CDR3 spells CASSEERQGWEQYF. The CDR3 DNA reads TGTGCCAGCAGTGAAGAAAGGCAGGGCTGGGAGCAGTACTTC. The full variable domain, its missing parts supplied by reference TRBV2 and TRBJ2-7, is EPEVTQTPSHQVTQMGQEVILRCVPISNHLYFYWYRQILGQKVEFLVSFYNNEISEKSEIFDDQFSVERPDGSNFTLKIRSTKLEDSAMYFCASSEERQGWEQYFGPGTRLTVT.

This clone has just a few counts. This sequence joins TRBV7-2 and TRBJ2-7; TRBD2 aligns across 7 bases. CDR1 and CDR2 from the germline V gene are SGHTA and FQGNSA. This CDR3 is 14 amino acids long. Germline trimming cut 4 bases from V and 2 bases from J; bases unmatched to any gene: 5. This chain's CDR3 is CASSSSGTTYEQYF. The CDR3 nucleotides are TGTGCCAGCAGCTCATCCGGGACTACCTACGAGCAGTACTTC.

This chain connects TRBV5-8 to TRBJ2-1, with TRBD2 as a possible D gene (5 bases). V lost 1 base to trimming and J lost 4 bases, with 9 bases between them. The CDR3 is made up of 14 amino acids. Germline V gives CDR1 SGHTS, CDR2 YDEGEE. The CDR3 is CASSLSREYNEQFF. The CDR3 bases are TGTGCCAGCAGCTTGTCTCGGGAATACAATGAGCAGTTCTTC.

This rearrangement joins TRBV6-5 to TRBJ1-4, with D unresolved. This CDR3 has 14 amino acids. V gave up 0 bases and J gave up 4 bases, with 6 bases separating them. Germline CDR1 and CDR2: MNHEY and SVGAGI. CDR3 in DNA: TGTGCCAGCAGTTACTCGGCGCTTAATGAAAAACTGTTTTTT. The encoded protein is CASSYSALNEKLFF.

J is TRBJ2-7 and V is TRBV6-1; D might be TRBD1 (6 bases). The germline V gene encodes CDR1 MNHNS and CDR2 SASEGT. V was pared by 2 bases and J by 2 bases, with 7 bases between. The length of the CDR3 is 13 residues. CDR3 sequence reads: CASSETGTYEQYF. The DNA for the CDR3 is TGTGCCAGCAGTGAAACAGGGACCTACGAGCAGTACTTC.

The chain joins TRBV14 to TRBJ1-2, with 9 positions matching TRBD1. The length of the CDR3 is 15 residues. Per germline, CDR1 SGHDN and CDR2 FVKESK. The V segment lost 1 base and the J segment 8 bases; nucleotides outside the gene matches: 8. The CDR3 is CASSQVPTGGYGYTF. The CDR3 DNA follows: TGTGCCAGCAGCCAAGTTCCCACAGGGGGCTACGGCTACACCTTC.

This sequence joins TRBV7-9 and TRBJ1-2; D is possibly TRBD1 (6 bases). V was cut by 3 bases and J by 10 bases, with 12 bases left in between. Germline V CDR1 and CDR2: SEHNR, FQNEAQ (reference sequence). This CDR3 has 12 residues. CDR3 bases: TGTGCCAGCAGCTTTTTCGGGGGGCCCTACACCTTC. It is translated as CASSFFGGPYTF.